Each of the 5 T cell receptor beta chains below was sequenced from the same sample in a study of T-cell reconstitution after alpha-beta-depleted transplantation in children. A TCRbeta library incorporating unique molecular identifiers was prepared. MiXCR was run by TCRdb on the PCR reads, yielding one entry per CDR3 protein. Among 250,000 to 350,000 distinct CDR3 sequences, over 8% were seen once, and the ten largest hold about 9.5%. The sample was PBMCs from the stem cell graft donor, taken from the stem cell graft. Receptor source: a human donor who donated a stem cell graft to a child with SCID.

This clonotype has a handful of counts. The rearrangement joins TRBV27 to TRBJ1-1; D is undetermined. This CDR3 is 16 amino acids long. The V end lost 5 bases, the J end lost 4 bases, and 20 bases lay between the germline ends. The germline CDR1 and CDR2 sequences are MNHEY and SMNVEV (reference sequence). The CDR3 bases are TGTGCCAGCAGTCTATACCGGACGCCGTCGGGCACTGAAGCTTTCTTT. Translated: CASSLYRTPSGTEAFF.

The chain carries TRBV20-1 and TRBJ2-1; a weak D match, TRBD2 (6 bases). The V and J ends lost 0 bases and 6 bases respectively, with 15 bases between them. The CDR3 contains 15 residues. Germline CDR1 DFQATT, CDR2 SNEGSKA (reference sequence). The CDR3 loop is CSARDGGSKRNEQFF. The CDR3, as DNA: TGCAGTGCTAGAGATGGGGGGTCCAAACGCAATGAGCAGTTCTTC.

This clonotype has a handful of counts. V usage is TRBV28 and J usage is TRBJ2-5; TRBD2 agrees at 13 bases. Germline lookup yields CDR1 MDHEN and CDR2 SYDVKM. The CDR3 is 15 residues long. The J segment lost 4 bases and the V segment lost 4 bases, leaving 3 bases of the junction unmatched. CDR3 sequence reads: CASSSTSGGGETQYF. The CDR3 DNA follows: TGTGCCAGCAGTTCCACTAGCGGGGGGGGAGAGACCCAGTACTTC.

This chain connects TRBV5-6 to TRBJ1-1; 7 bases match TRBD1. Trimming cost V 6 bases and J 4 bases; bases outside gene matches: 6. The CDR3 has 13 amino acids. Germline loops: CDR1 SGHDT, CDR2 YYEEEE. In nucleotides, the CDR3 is TGTGCCAGCATTATCTCAGGGGGCACTGAAGCTTTCTTT. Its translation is CASIISGGTEAFF.

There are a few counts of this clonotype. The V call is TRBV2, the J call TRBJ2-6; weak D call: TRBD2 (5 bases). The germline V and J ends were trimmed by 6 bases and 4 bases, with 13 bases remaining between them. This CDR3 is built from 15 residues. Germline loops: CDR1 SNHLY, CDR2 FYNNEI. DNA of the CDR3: TGTGCCAGCAGACTAGGGCCCCTGGGGGCCAACGTCCTGACTTTC. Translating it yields CASRLGPLGANVLTF.